This T cell receptor (beta chain) stems from a study of Ad26.COV2.S vaccination and SARS-CoV-2 variants. Findings of the study overall: Vaccine recipients showed a spike-specific TCR breadth that was higher than in placebo recipients.

In the case of this clone: Its antigen is currently unknown.

V shed 7 bases and J 1 base; nucleotides not matched to a gene: 5. CDR3 length equals 13 residues. CDR1 is SQVTM, CDR2 ANQGSEA, per germline. Some clones are missing from TCRdb's copy, which holds only in-frame ones; the method was immunoSEQ multiplex PCR. The table has about 140,000 clones, just over 85% seen once. Specimen: peripheral blood, collected after recovery from COVID-19. The chain combines TRBV29-1 with TRBJ1-1; 8 bases map to TRBD1. The receptor was derived from a human donor who had recovered from COVID-19. CDR3 amino acids: CSGRGQANTEAFF. CDR3 coding DNA: TGCAGCGGCCGGGGACAGGCGAACACTGAAGCTTTCTTT.